The 28 T cell receptor beta chains presented below share a single source sample, sequenced in a study of cytomegalovirus exposure and HLA in healthy donors (TCRdb year 2017). Library method: the immunoSEQ multiplex PCR assay. The multiplex PCR relied on a mix of 60 forward primers for TCR Vbeta segments and 13 reverse primers for TCR Jbeta segments. Sourced from immuneACCESS, this table was stored by TCRdb with only in-frame sequences that have V and J called. A share of the clones is absent; for the studies checked, an unresolved V gene accounts for under half, and the remainder has no known explanation. Within this sample are 75,000 to 95,000 clones, with roughly 71% of them counted one time only. 2.5% to 3% of the sample is in the top ten clones. The sample was PBMCs. Receptors were obtained from a man aged 45-65 years in good health and CMV-seronegative.

The chain joins TRBV4-3 to TRBJ1-2; TRBD1 might be the D (6 bases). Trimming shortened V by 0 bases and J by 7 bases, and 15 bases separated the two germline ends. The germline V gene encodes CDR1 LGHNA and CDR2 YSLEER. This CDR3 has 15 residues. The CDR3 loop reads CASSQDVWTDSGYTF. In DNA form, the CDR3 reads TGCGCCAGCAGCCAAGATGTGTGGACAGACTCTGGCTACACCTTC.

This clone was detected only a few times. The gene calls are TRBV7-3 and TRBJ2-1, with D possibly being TRBD2 (7 bases). CDR3 length equals 16 residues. V lost 0 bases and J 0 bases, leaving 9 bases between the germline ends. Germline lookup yields CDR1 SGHTA and CDR2 FQGTGA. CDR3 sequence: CASSLTAGASYNEQFF. DNA for the CDR3: TGTGCCAGCAGCTTAACGGCGGGGGCCTCCTACAATGAGCAGTTCTTC.

This clone was seen only a few times. This chain uses TRBV4-2 with TRBJ2-2, with D possibly TRBD2 on 7 matching bases. Germline values: CDR1 LGHNA, CDR2 YNFKEQ. This CDR3 is built from 17 residues. The V end lost 3 bases, the J end lost 6 bases, and 20 bases lay between the germline ends. The CDR3 sequence: CASSHRGAGGWAGELFF. Here the CDR3 DNA reads TGTGCCAGCAGCCACCGGGGGGCAGGAGGATGGGCCGGGGAGCTGTTTTTT.

The chain recombines TRBV10-3 with TRBJ2-1, with 12 bases that match TRBD2. V lost 7 bases to trimming and J lost 0 bases; unmatched junction nucleotides: 10. The germline CDR1 and CDR2 sequences are ENHRY and SYGVKD. CDR3 length: 18 amino acids. CDR3: CAITTTSGGPSSYNEQFF. The DNA of the CDR3 is TGTGCCATCACTACGACTAGCGGGGGACCTAGCTCCTACAATGAGCAGTTCTTC.

This chain joins TRBV2 and TRBJ2-5; possible D gene TRBD2, 5 bases. V lost 6 bases and J 4 bases, leaving 9 bases between the germline ends. The germline gives CDR1 SNHLY, CDR2 FYNNEI. CDR3 length: 12 residues. CDR3 sequence (DNA): TGTGCCAGCAGGAGGGAAGTAGAGACCCAGTACTTC. Protein sequence: CASRREVETQYF. The entire variable domain, with the rest obtained from reference TRBV2 and TRBJ2-5, is as follows: EPEVTQTPSHQVTQMGQEVILRCVPISNHLYFYWYRQILGQKVEFLVSFYNNEISEKSEIFDDQFSVERPDGSNFTLKIRSTKLEDSAMYFCASRREVETQYFGPGTRLLVL.

The gene calls are TRBV2 and TRBJ2-1; 7 nucleotides align to TRBD2. The CDR3 consists of 17 residues. Germline V CDR1 and CDR2: SNHLY, FYNNEI. Germline trimming cut 2 bases from V and 7 bases from J; bases unmatched to any gene: 14. The CDR3 is CASSETPGGTGRNEQFF. The CDR3 nucleotides are TGTGCCAGCAGTGAAACCCCCGGGGGGACCGGGAGGAATGAGCAGTTCTTC. Using reference TRBV2 and TRBJ2-1 for the parts outside the CDR3, the full variable domain is EPEVTQTPSHQVTQMGQEVILRCVPISNHLYFYWYRQILGQKVEFLVSFYNNEISEKSEIFDDQFSVERPDGSNFTLKIRSTKLEDSAMYFCASSETPGGTGRNEQFFGPGTRLTVL.

The chain couples TRBV2 to TRBJ2-1, with TRBD1 matching 7 bases. Looked up from germline, CDR1 is SNHLY and CDR2 is FYNNEI. V shed 1 base, J shed 4 bases, and the junction held 4 bases outside the gene matches. This CDR3 has 15 residues. DNA for the CDR3: TGTGCCAGCAGTGAAGGACCGGGACAGTACAATGAGCAGTTCTTC. Translation: CASSEGPGQYNEQFF.

The CDR3 reads CASRPFDRRGYTF. The CDR3 DNA follows: TGTGCCAGCAGGCCCTTTGACCGGCGGGGCTACACCTTC. The V and J genes are TRBV6-5 and TRBJ1-2; D ambiguous. This CDR3 contains 13 residues. Germline V gene data show CDR1 as MNHEY and CDR2 as SVGAGI. V lost 6 bases and J lost 8, with 16 bases in between.

V usage is TRBV7-3 and J usage is TRBJ2-1; TRBD1 might be the D (6 bases). CDR1 and CDR2 from the germline V gene are SGHTA and FQGTGA. There are 13 residues in the CDR3. Trimming removed 5 bases at V and 4 bases at J, with 9 bases between. The CDR3 loop is CASSATGYNEQFF. Here the CDR3 DNA reads TGTGCCAGCAGCGCCACAGGGTACAATGAGCAGTTCTTC. Supplemented by reference TRBV7-3 and TRBJ2-1, the full variable domain reads GAGVSQTPSNKVTEKGKYVELRCDPISGHTALYWYRQSLGQGPEFLIYFQGTGAADDSGLPNDRFFAVRPEGSVSTLKIQRTERGDSAVYLCASSATGYNEQFFGPGTRLTVL.

This chain links TRBV15 with TRBJ2-5, with D maybe TRBD2 (6 bases). The V gene lost 0 bases and the J gene lost 5 bases, with 16 bases spanning the gap. The length of the CDR3 is 16 residues. From germline, CDR1 is LNHNV and CDR2 YYDKDF (reference sequence). The CDR3 coding sequence is TGTGCCACCAGCAGAGACGGAGGAGGGTTATTGGAGACCCAGTACTTC. Protein product: CATSRDGGGLLETQYF.

The J gene is TRBJ2-1, the V gene TRBV23-1; TRBD1 agrees at 10 bases. TRBV23-1 carries the ORF label, with uncertain function. CDR3 length equals 16 residues. Germline trimming cut 0 bases from V and 7 bases from J; bases unmatched to any gene: 6. CDR3 nucleotide sequence: TGCGCCAGCAGTCAATCCCGGGACAGGGGAAGGAATGAGCAGTTCTTC. It translates to CASSQSRDRGRNEQFF.

This chain joins TRBV4-1 and TRBJ1-2; D gene ambiguous. The V end lost 4 bases, the J end lost 8 bases, and 11 bases lay between the germline ends. The CDR3 runs 12 residues. The germline CDR1 and CDR2 sequences are MGHRA and YSYEKL. CDR3 DNA: TGCGCCAGCAGCCGGGCAGCCAAGGGCTACACCTTC. Translated, it gives CASSRAAKGYTF.

This chain uses TRBV4-2 with TRBJ1-5, with 9 bases fitting TRBD1. Per germline, CDR1 LGHNA and CDR2 YNFKEQ. Trimming took 4 bases from V and 2 from J; bases not matched to a gene: 15. The CDR3 spans 19 residues. The CDR3, as DNA: TGTGCCAGCAGCCCCACGTCCCGGGACAGGGTTGCTGGCAATCAGCCCCAGCATTTT. Translation: CASSPTSRDRVAGNQPQHF.

V is TRBV7-8 and J is TRBJ2-7; tentative D call: TRBD1 (5 bases). With 5 bases removed from V and 6 bases from J, the gap between germline ends came to 14 bases. There are 13 residues in the CDR3. Germline CDR1 SGHVS, CDR2 FQNEAQ. The CDR3 region has the DNA TGTGCCAGCAGCCGTGGACATAGGGGCGAGCAGTACGTC. Its protein is CASSRGHRGEQYV.

The chain recombines TRBV11-1 with TRBJ2-7; D might be TRBD1 (5 bases). Trimming removed 4 bases from V and 4 bases from J, with 8 bases in between. CDR3 length: 12 amino acids. Germline-derived CDR1 and CDR2 are SGHAT and FQDESV (reference sequence). CDR3 protein: CASSSDSYEQYF. The CDR3 nucleotides are TGTGCCAGCAGCTCTGACAGTTACGAGCAGTACTTC.

This clone was counted a few times. The chain joins TRBV6-1 to TRBJ1-5, with D uncertain. CDR3 length equals 14 residues. V was shortened by 7 bases and J by 0 bases, with 10 bases between the two germline ends. Germline V gene lookup returns CDR1 MNHNS and CDR2 SASEGT. The CDR3 nucleotides are TGTGCCAGCACACAGTTACTTAGCAATCAGCCCCAGCATTTT. Translating it yields CASTQLLSNQPQHF.

The chain couples TRBV28 to TRBJ1-3; perhaps TRBD1 as D (5 bases). The CDR3 is 17 amino acids. The V gene's germline CDR1 is MDHEN and CDR2 SYDVKM. The ends were cut back, 1 base at V and 3 bases at J, with 16 bases in the middle. The CDR3 here is CASSLLGGAVGGNTIYF. CDR3 in DNA: TGTGCCAGCAGTTTATTGGGGGGTGCGGTGGGTGGAAACACCATATATTTT.

This clone was recorded once. This chain links TRBV5-1 with TRBJ2-1, with TRBD2 matching 11 bases. CDR3 size: 16 residues. The germline V gene encodes CDR1 SGHRS and CDR2 YFSETQ. Losses at the gene ends were 0 bases for V and 6 bases for J; bases not matched to a gene: 5. Written as DNA, the CDR3 is TGCGCCAGCAGCTTGGCATTAGCGGGAGGGGTCAATGAGCAGTTCTTC. Its translation is CASSLALAGGVNEQFF.

This clone was seen a few times. The V call is TRBV5-1, the J call TRBJ2-5; 9 bases are a match to TRBD2. After removal of 4 bases from V and 0 bases from J, the junction contained 7 bases not matched to a gene. The CDR3 runs to 16 residues. CDR1 and CDR2 from the germline V gene are SGHRS and YFSETQ. The chain's CDR3 is CASSRRAGGHQETQYF. The DNA of the CDR3 is TGCGCCAGCAGCCGCCGGGCGGGGGGGCACCAAGAGACCCAGTACTTC.

The V gene is TRBV7-9, the J gene TRBJ2-2, with D tentatively TRBD1 (6 bases). Between the trimmed V and J ends, which lost 5 bases and 3 bases, there was a span of 10 bases. The germline V gene has CDR1 SEHNR and CDR2 FQNEAQ (reference sequence). The CDR3 length is 14 residues. The chain's CDR3 is CASSLNRDTGELFF. The CDR3 coding sequence is TGTGCCAGCAGCCTAAACAGGGACACCGGGGAGCTGTTTTTT.

The chain links TRBV6-6 to TRBJ1-2, with no clear D. The germline V gene encodes CDR1 MNHNY and CDR2 SVGAGI (reference sequence). The CDR3 is 15 residues long. The ends were cut back, 2 bases at V and 4 bases at J, with 14 bases in the middle. CDR3 DNA: TGTGCCAGCAGTTACGCTCCGGGAAACCTCTATGGCTACACCTTC. It yields the protein CASSYAPGNLYGYTF.

This clone appeared a single time. The rearrangement links TRBV28 to TRBJ1-1; 7 bases map to TRBD1. Germline lookup yields CDR1 MDHEN and CDR2 SYDVKM. CDR3 length: 12 amino acids. V trimming: 9 bases; J trimming: 4 bases; junction bases outside the gene matches: 5. In DNA form, the CDR3 reads TGTGCCAGTAGCAGGGGGTTCACTGAAGCTTTCTTT. Translation gives CASSRGFTEAFF.

A word on this clone: An end of the junction does not agree with germline; a read error may underlie this. Other DNA sequences in the same sample also yield this CDR3. The rearrangement uses TRBV4-1 and TRBJ2-3; possibly TRBD1 for D (5 bases). Per the germline V gene, CDR1 is MGHRA and CDR2 is YSYEKL. This CDR3 region has 15 residues. CDR3 sequence reads: CASSQDRWGADTQYF. The CDR3 DNA sequence: TGCGCTAGCAGCCAAGATCGGTGGGGCGCAGATACGCAGTATTTT.

This clone was detected a few times. The chain links TRBV20-1 to TRBJ2-4, with a possible D match to TRBD1 (5 bases). The CDR3 runs to 11 residues. Germline loops: CDR1 DFQATT, CDR2 SNEGSKA (reference sequence). Trimming cost V 6 bases and J 6 bases, with 9 bases left between them. The CDR3 loop is CSAGQGNIQYF. The CDR3 nucleotides are TGCAGTGCCGGACAAGGAAACATTCAGTACTTC.

This clone has only one observation. J is TRBJ2-7 and V is TRBV25-1; 11 nucleotides align to TRBD2. The CDR3 consists of 15 residues. The V gene's germline CDR1 is MGHDK and CDR2 SYGVNS. V dropped 2 bases and J dropped 1; count of bases not matched to a gene: 1. CDR3 coding DNA: TGTGCCAGCAGTGAACTAGCGGGGGGTTCCTACGAGCAGTACTTC. As protein: CASSELAGGSYEQYF.

The chain employs TRBV6-5 and TRBJ2-3, with 10 bases lining up with TRBD2. The V gene's germline CDR1 is MNHEY and CDR2 SVGAGI. The J segment lost 6 bases and the V segment lost 2 bases, leaving 8 bases of the junction unmatched. This CDR3 region has 16 residues. This chain's CDR3 is CASSYHSGGAPDTQYF. CDR3 in DNA: TGTGCCAGCAGTTACCACAGCGGGGGGGCCCCCGATACGCAGTATTTT.

The chain couples TRBV11-3 to TRBJ2-5; D remains unclear. This CDR3 is built from 13 residues. The V end was cut by 2 bases, the J end by 2 bases, with 6 bases between. Per the germline V gene, CDR1 is SGHNT and CDR2 is YENEEA. The CDR3 loop reads CASSLMQQETQYF. The CDR3, as DNA: TGTGCCAGCAGCTTAATGCAGCAAGAGACCCAGTACTTC.

This chain links TRBV5-6 with TRBJ2-7; perhaps TRBD2 as D (5 bases). Germline values: CDR1 SGHDT, CDR2 YYEEEE. This CDR3 is 15 amino acids long. V lost 1 base to trimming and J lost 1 base, with 12 bases between them. In DNA form, the CDR3 reads TGTGCCAGCAGCTTGCTAGCCGCCTATTCCTACGAGCAGTACGTC. Its translation: CASSLLAAYSYEQYV.